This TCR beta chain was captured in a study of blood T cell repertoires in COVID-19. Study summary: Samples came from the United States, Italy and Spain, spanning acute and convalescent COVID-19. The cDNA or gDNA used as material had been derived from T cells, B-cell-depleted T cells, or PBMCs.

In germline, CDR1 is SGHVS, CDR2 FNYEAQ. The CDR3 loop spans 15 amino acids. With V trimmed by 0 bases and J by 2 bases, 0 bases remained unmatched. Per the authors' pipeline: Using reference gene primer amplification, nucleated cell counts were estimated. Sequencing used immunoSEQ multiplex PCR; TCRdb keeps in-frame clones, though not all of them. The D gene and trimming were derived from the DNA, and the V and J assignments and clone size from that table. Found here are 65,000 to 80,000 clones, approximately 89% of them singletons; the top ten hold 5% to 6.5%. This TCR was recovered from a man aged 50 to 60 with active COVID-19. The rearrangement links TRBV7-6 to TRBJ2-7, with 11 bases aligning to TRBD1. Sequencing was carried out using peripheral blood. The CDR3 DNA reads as TGTGCCAGCAGCTTAGCGGGACAGGGGGCCTACGAGCAGTACTTC. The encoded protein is CASSLAGQGAYEQYF.